These 8 T cell receptor beta chains originate from one sample sequenced in a study of vaccination and CD4 T cells after COVID-19. For these receptors, no antigen is known. An Oncomine TCR Beta short-read assay was used to sequence the DNA from cultured CD4+ T cells. TCRdb re-called the PCR reads with MiXCR, one entry per CDR3 protein. The sample has roughly 15,000 distinct CDR3 sequences, roughly 42% seen once; the top ten hold 14% to 15%. As to treatment: roughly 10-day PBMC culture with coronavirus spike peptide pools or control peptides (ViraFEST assay). Material for sequencing was CD4+ T cells from blood, cultured in vitro. The receptors originated from a human donor who had recovered from COVID-19.

This chain connects TRBV20-1 to TRBJ1-2; D gene unclear. The CDR3 sequence is 14 residues long. CDR1 DFQATT and CDR2 SNEGSKA come from the germline V gene (reference sequence). Trimming took 1 base from V and 4 from J, leaving 13 bases between them. CDR3 in amino acids: CSARGQDRTYGYTF. CDR3 coding DNA: TGCAGTGCTAGAGGCCAGGATAGGACCTATGGCTACACCTTC.

The chain recombines TRBV6-5 with TRBJ2-1, with 9 bases fitting TRBD2. Trimming at V came to 2 bases and at J to 0 bases, leaving 2 bases not matched to a gene. The germline V gene encodes CDR1 MNHEY and CDR2 SVGAGI. This CDR3 has 16 residues. The CDR3 nucleotides are TGTGCCAGCAGTTACGGGACTAGCCGCTCCTACAATGAGCAGTTCTTC. Translated: CASSYGTSRSYNEQFF.

This clonotype turned up a few times. The V and J genes are TRBV6-5 and TRBJ2-7; D could derive from TRBD1 or TRBD2 (5 bases each). In germline, CDR1 is MNHEY, CDR2 SVGAGI. Trimming cost V 2 bases and J 3 bases, with 17 bases left between them. This CDR3 is 16 amino acids long. CDR3 protein: CASSYDSGQRFYEQYF. In DNA form, the CDR3 reads TGTGCCAGCAGTTACGACTCGGGGCAGAGGTTCTACGAGCAGTACTTC.

The chain couples TRBV15 to TRBJ2-3, with no clear D. In germline, CDR1 is LNHNV, CDR2 YYDKDF (reference sequence). The CDR3 covers 15 residues. Trimming took 3 bases from V and 3 from J, leaving 13 bases between them. The CDR3 nucleotides read TGTGCCACCAGCAGGGACCGCAAGGGAACAGATACGCAGTATTTT. This gives the protein CATSRDRKGTDTQYF.

The chain joins TRBV20-1 to TRBJ2-2; unclear D gene. The CDR3 extends over 14 amino acids. CDR1 and CDR2 (germline): DFQATT, SNEGSKA (reference sequence). The V end lost 5 bases, the J end lost 5 bases, and 15 bases lay between the germline ends. In DNA form, the CDR3 reads TGCAGTGCTCCCAATCCTCTAGGGACCGGGGAGCTGTTTTTT. This gives the protein CSAPNPLGTGELFF.

The rearrangement joins TRBV10-3 to TRBJ1-1; D gene uncertain. The V gene's germline CDR1 is ENHRY and CDR2 SYGVKD. The CDR3 is made up of 14 amino acids. Trimming cost V 2 bases and J 1 base, with 8 bases left between them. The CDR3 sequence: CAISEKGRNTEAFF. The DNA of the CDR3 is TGTGCCATCAGTGAGAAGGGTCGGAACACTGAAGCTTTCTTT.

This clonotype was recorded a few times. This sequence joins TRBV12-3 or TRBV12-4 and TRBJ1-5; D ambiguous. This CDR3 has 13 amino acids. V lost 5 bases, J lost 2 bases, and 7 bases lay in between. CDR3 loop: CASSPPGNQPQHF. The CDR3, as DNA: TGTGCCAGCAGTCCCCCAGGCAATCAGCCCCAGCATTTT.

A few counts support this clonotype. This chain links TRBV5-1 with TRBJ1-1, with a possible D match to TRBD1 (5 bases). This CDR3 comprises 15 residues. Germline V CDR1 and CDR2: SGHRS, YFSETQ. V was shortened by 4 bases and J by 1 base, with 14 bases between the two germline ends. The CDR3 nucleotides read TGCGCCAGCAGCGGCGGGACGTTGTGGAACACTGAAGCTTTCTTT. It encodes CASSGGTLWNTEAFF.